This entry describes one T cell receptor (beta chain). This clone is a singleton in its sample. Its antigen is currently not known. No base quality values were provided; no much bigger clone lies one nucleotide off. These data come from a study of control samples from healthy donors and cancer patients (dated by TCRdb to between 2020 and 2021). CDR1 and CDR2 were assigned from the germline V gene as SQVTM and ANQGSEA. Inclusive of the bounding cysteine and phenylalanine, the CDR3 is 13 residues long. Here the CDR3 DNA is all that survives: 39 bases in frame from base 1. The germline ends are 14 bases apart after V is trimmed by 6 bases and J by 3 bases. Library prep was done by the immunoSEQ multiplex PCR assay. As stored in TCRdb, this immuneACCESS dataset retains in-frame rearrangements with V and J assigned. A fraction of the clones does not appear; measured against another copy, unresolved V genes explain less than half of the discrepancy, and the remainder lacks a known reason. The sample includes some 150,000 clones, with under 95% observed a single time. 10% to 15% of the sample is held by the ten biggest clonotypes.

The receptor was isolated from a man aged 35 to 55 in good health. The sequencing sample was made of blood. Here the chain combines TRBV29-1 and TRBJ1-2, with an unclear D gene assignment. The CDR3 region has the sequence CSVLHRPHYGYTF. Here is the DNA: TGCAGCGTCCTACACCGCCCTCACTATGGCTACACCTTC.